Below are 32 T cell receptor beta chains sequenced from a single sample in a study of T cells in Graves' hyperthyroidism and ophthalmopathy. Amplification targeted TCR beta CDR3 regions from RNA transcripts. When the TCR CDR3 underwent first-round RT-PCR, the HTBI primer set was used. TCRdb called the multiplex PCR reads again in MiXCR, with one record for every CDR3 protein. The data contain approximately 370,000 distinct CDR3 sequences, about 16% of them singletons. Source material: blood. The receptor source for this set is a woman in her twenties or thirties with Graves' hyperthyroidism.

This clonotype has a count of ten or more. The chain combines TRBV7-3 with TRBJ2-1; D perhaps matches TRBD2 (6 bases). The V and J ends lost 2 bases and 5 bases respectively, with 19 bases between them. Germline values: CDR1 SGHTA, CDR2 FQGTGA. This CDR3 has 17 residues. CDR3 nucleotides: TGTGCCAGCAGCTTATTTTCGTCCGGGACTGGTGACAATGAGCAGTTCTTC. It yields the protein CASSLFSSGTGDNEQFF.

This clonotype was picked up many times. V is TRBV20-1 and J is TRBJ2-1; 11 positions match TRBD2. The trim removed 6 bases at V and 5 bases at J, leaving 6 bases unmatched. Per the germline V gene, CDR1 is DFQATT and CDR2 is SNEGSKA (reference sequence). The CDR3 extends over 14 amino acids. CDR3: CSALGLAVDNEQFF. CDR3 sequence (DNA): TGCAGTGCCTTGGGACTAGCGGTAGACAATGAGCAGTTCTTC.

This clonotype was counted at least ten times. This sequence joins TRBV18 and TRBJ1-1, with D uncertain. With 4 bases removed from V and 8 bases from J, the gap between germline ends came to 14 bases. The CDR3 contains 13 residues. Germline values: CDR1 KGHSH, CDR2 LQKENI. The CDR3 region is CASSLDLGREAFF. The CDR3 nucleotides read TGTGCCAGCTCACTTGACCTCGGGAGGGAAGCTTTCTTT.

This clonotype has ten or more counts. The chain uses TRBV28 and TRBJ2-1; perhaps TRBD2 as D (7 bases). Germline CDR1 MDHEN, CDR2 SYDVKM. V gave up 6 bases and J gave up 4 bases, with 19 bases separating them. The CDR3 sequence is 16 residues long. CDR3 protein: CASRRGVLAEYNEQFF. CDR3 nucleotide sequence: TGTGCCAGCAGAAGGGGGGTTCTAGCGGAGTACAATGAGCAGTTCTTC. Variable domain in full (rest from reference TRBV28 and TRBJ2-1): DVKVTQSSRYLVKRTGEKVFLECVQDMDHENMFWYRQDPGLGLRLIYFSYDVKMKEKGDIPEGYSVSREKKERFSLILESASTNQTSMYLCASRRGVLAEYNEQFFGPGTRLTVL.

This clonotype came up a few times. V usage is TRBV6-1 and J usage is TRBJ2-1; the match to TRBD1 covers 7 bases. The junction had 11 bases not matched to a gene; V was cut back by 6 bases and J by 0 bases. In germline, CDR1 is MNHNS, CDR2 SASEGT. The CDR3 is 17 amino acids. The CDR3 reads CASSPIWTGISYNEQFF. For the CDR3, the DNA is TGTGCCAGCAGCCCCATATGGACAGGCATCTCCTACAATGAGCAGTTCTTC.

This clonotype was found many times. This chain connects TRBV27 to TRBJ2-7, with 9 bases identical to TRBD2. V gave up 3 bases and J gave up 4 bases; unmatched junction bases: 7. From germline, CDR1 is MNHEY and CDR2 SMNVEV (reference sequence). CDR3 length: 15 amino acids. CDR3 in DNA: TGTGCCAGCAGTTTCGCGGGACTAGCAAATTACGAGCAGTACTTC. It translates to CASSFAGLANYEQYF.

The chain carries TRBV28 and TRBJ2-1; perhaps TRBD1 as D (5 bases). The CDR3 is made up of 14 amino acids. Germline CDR1 reads MDHEN; CDR2 reads SYDVKM. The V gene lost 3 bases and the J gene lost 6 bases, with 12 bases spanning the gap. DNA for the CDR3: TGTGCCAGCAGTTTGATCAGGGAAGGCAATGAGCAGTTCTTC. Protein: CASSLIREGNEQFF. Supplemented by reference TRBV28 and TRBJ2-1, the full variable domain reads DVKVTQSSRYLVKRTGEKVFLECVQDMDHENMFWYRQDPGLGLRLIYFSYDVKMKEKGDIPEGYSVSREKKERFSLILESASTNQTSMYLCASSLIREGNEQFFGPGTRLTVL.

There are many counts of this clonotype. J is TRBJ1-2 and V is TRBV28; a possible D gene is TRBD1 (5 bases). The germline CDR1 and CDR2 sequences are MDHEN and SYDVKM. Between the trimmed V and J ends, which lost 7 bases and 7 bases, there was a span of 16 bases. CDR3 length: 13 amino acids. The CDR3 is CASTVQGGPGYTF. The DNA for the CDR3 is TGTGCCAGCACGGTCCAGGGAGGTCCTGGCTACACCTTC.

The genes are TRBV20-1 and TRBJ2-3; D may match TRBD1 or TRBD2 (6 bases each). V was pared by 0 bases and J by 2 bases, with 12 bases between. The CDR3 runs 15 residues. Germline V lookup: CDR1 DFQATT, CDR2 SNEGSKA (reference sequence). CDR3 loop: CSARDKGEATDTQYF. The CDR3 region has the DNA TGCAGTGCTAGAGATAAGGGGGAGGCCACAGATACGCAGTATTTT.

This clonotype was counted ten times or more. This chain uses TRBV2 with TRBJ1-5, with a tentative D call TRBD1 (6 bases). CDR3 length equals 15 residues. The germline gives CDR1 SNHLY, CDR2 FYNNEI. Trimming cost V 8 bases and J 2 bases, with 16 bases left between them. CDR3 DNA: TGTGCCAGCGTAACAGGGAGAGGCGGCAATCAGCCCCAGCATTTT. It translates to CASVTGRGGNQPQHF.

This clonotype was seen at least ten times. The V gene is TRBV30, the J gene TRBJ2-2; D possibly uses TRBD1 or TRBD2 (5 bases each). CDR1 is GTSNPN, CDR2 SVGIG, per germline (reference sequence). The CDR3 length is 15 residues. V shed 2 bases and J shed 7 bases, with 17 bases lying between them. CDR3 nucleotides: TGTGCCTGGAGTCTCCGGGGCGGATCCCACGGGGAGCTGTTTTTT. Translating gives CAWSLRGGSHGELFF.

This clonotype was picked up many times. V and J are TRBV2 and TRBJ1-1, with D hard to call. This CDR3 region has 14 residues. V lost 5 bases to trimming and J lost 2 bases, with 12 bases between them. Germline loops: CDR1 SNHLY, CDR2 FYNNEI. The CDR3, as DNA: TGTGCCAGCAGTCAAGGACGGATTAACACTGAAGCTTTCTTT. Amino acids: CASSQGRINTEAFF.

This clonotype was counted many times. The CDR3 coding sequence is TGTGCCAGCAGCTTACCAAGACAGGGGCCCGCCGCTTTCTTT. Protein product: CASSLPRQGPAAFF. The gene calls are TRBV11-2 and TRBJ1-1, with TRBD1 matching over 8 bases. This CDR3 region has 14 residues. Germline CDR1 reads SGHAT; CDR2 reads FQNNGV. Germline trimming cut 2 bases from V and 11 bases from J; bases unmatched to any gene: 10.

This clonotype came up a few times. CDR3 region: CASSFGGPRPQHF. The DNA for the CDR3 is TGTGCCAGCAGCTTTGGGGGGCCAAGGCCCCAGCATTTT. The V and J genes are TRBV7-2 and TRBJ1-5; D perhaps matches TRBD1 (6 bases). The V end was cut by 3 bases, the J end by 9 bases, with 12 bases between. Germline CDR1 is SGHTA and CDR2 is FQGNSA. CDR3 length: 13 residues.

This clonotype was counted at least ten times. V is TRBV28 and J is TRBJ2-3, with D unresolved. Looked up from germline, CDR1 is MDHEN and CDR2 is SYDVKM. The V gene lost 2 bases and the J gene lost 1 base, with 10 bases spanning the gap. This CDR3 has 15 residues. CDR3 nucleotides: TGTGCCAGCAGTTTAGAGTTAAGGGGCACAGATACGCAGTATTTT. Translating gives CASSLELRGTDTQYF.

This clonotype occurred many times. This rearrangement joins TRBV6-4 to TRBJ2-1; D is possibly TRBD2 (6 bases). Germline CDR1 reads MRHNA; CDR2 reads SNTAGT. This CDR3 spans 13 amino acids. V lost 3 bases and J 4 bases, leaving 7 bases between the germline ends. The CDR3 protein is CASSDGGYNEQFF. The CDR3, as DNA: TGTGCCAGCAGTGATGGGGGGTACAATGAGCAGTTCTTC.

This clonotype was counted a few times. V and J are TRBV11-2 and TRBJ2-1; 10 bases align to TRBD1. With V trimmed by 5 bases and J by 15 bases, 4 bases remained unmatched. This CDR3 has 11 amino acids. In germline, CDR1 is SGHAT, CDR2 FQNNGV. CDR3 residues: CASSLGQGTFF. CDR3 nucleotides: TGTGCCAGCAGCCTGGGACAGGGGACGTTCTTC.

Written as DNA, the CDR3 is TGTGCCAGCAGTCCGGCGACTAGCGGGAGGAACGAGCAGTACTTC. Its translation: CASSPATSGRNEQYF. This chain connects TRBV28 to TRBJ2-7, with 13 bases lining up with TRBD2. V trimming: 5 bases; J trimming: 5 bases; junction bases outside the gene matches: 6. This CDR3 comprises 15 residues. Germline CDR1 MDHEN, CDR2 SYDVKM.

The sample holds many counts of this clonotype. This chain's CDR3 is CASKKDLEPQHF. The DNA for the CDR3 is TGTGCCAGCAAAAAGGACTTGGAGCCCCAGCATTTT. The J gene is TRBJ1-5, the V gene TRBV2; D unclear. The germline gives CDR1 SNHLY, CDR2 FYNNEI. The CDR3 totals 12 residues. The ends were cut back, 7 bases at V and 8 bases at J, with 12 bases in the middle.

The sample holds many counts of this clonotype. The chain has TRBV28 and TRBJ2-3; D remains ambiguous. CDR1 is MDHEN, CDR2 SYDVKM, per germline. The CDR3 runs 13 residues. With 2 bases removed from V and 8 bases from J, the gap between germline ends came to 11 bases. CDR3 amino acids: CASSLGSWGTQYF. The CDR3 nucleotides read TGTGCCAGCAGTTTAGGGTCGTGGGGTACGCAGTATTTT.

This chain joins TRBV6-1 and TRBJ2-1; D is ambiguous. Germline lookup yields CDR1 MNHNS and CDR2 SASEGT. The length of the CDR3 is 12 residues. V was pared by 5 bases and J by 9 bases, with 11 bases between. CDR3 loop: CASSSIGREQFF. CDR3 coding DNA: TGTGCCAGCAGTTCAATCGGTCGTGAGCAGTTCTTC.

This clonotype was counted at least ten times. As DNA, the CDR3 is TGTGCCAGCAGGTCGCTTGCGGGGACGAATGAGCAGTTCTTC. It yields the protein CASRSLAGTNEQFF. This chain connects TRBV11-2 to TRBJ2-1, with D maybe TRBD2 (6 bases). Per the germline V gene, CDR1 is SGHAT and CDR2 is FQNNGV. This CDR3 has 14 residues. Trimming pared 6 bases from V and 7 bases from J, leaving 16 bases between.

This clonotype came up a few times. This chain uses TRBV29-1 with TRBJ2-1; D ambiguous. The ends were cut back, 0 bases at V and 7 bases at J, with 4 bases in the middle. The CDR3 has 11 residues. Germline CDR1 and CDR2: SQVTM and ANQGSEA. For the CDR3, the DNA is TGCAGCGTTGAAGATCGGAATGAGCAGTTCTTC. This translates into CSVEDRNEQFF.

This clonotype was seen just once. This may stem from a read error, because a much larger clone lies one nucleotide away. The chain carries TRBV5-6 and TRBJ2-5, with 7 bases that match TRBD1. The CDR3 has 14 residues. Germline V gives CDR1 SGHDT, CDR2 YYEEEE. The CDR3 is CASSLGGNQETQHF. CDR3 DNA sequence: TGTGCCAGCAGCTTAGGGGGCAACCAAGAGACCCAGCACTTC. Complete variable domain (other parts from reference TRBV5-6 and TRBJ2-5): DAGVTQSPTHLIKTRGQQVTLRCSPKSGHDTVSWYQQALGQGPQFIFQYYEEEERQRGNFPDRFSGHQFPNYSSELNVNALLLGDSALYLCASSLGGNQETQHFGPGTRLLVL.

Ten or more counts support this clonotype. The gene calls are TRBV10-3 and TRBJ2-3; 9 bases match TRBD1. The trim removed 6 bases at V and 8 bases at J, leaving 12 bases unmatched. Germline loops: CDR1 ENHRY, CDR2 SYGVKD. The CDR3 is 15 residues long. In nucleotides, the CDR3 is TGTGCCATCAGCCGCGACAGGGGGTGGATGATTACGCAGTATTTT. It yields the protein CAISRDRGWMITQYF.

Details on this clonotype: Mismatch with germline at one junction end may stem from a read error. The chain couples TRBV30 to TRBJ1-1; D unclear. Germline V lookup: CDR1 GTSNPN, CDR2 SVGIG (reference sequence). This CDR3 has 12 amino acids. The chain's CDR3 is CACSPFNTEASF. The CDR3 DNA reads TGTGCCTGTAGCCCTTTTAACACTGAAGCTTCCTTT.

The table lists this clonotype with many counts. V gene TRBV5-1 combines with J gene TRBJ1-2; possible D gene TRBD1, 5 bases. The germline V and J ends were trimmed by 0 bases and 4 bases, with 10 bases remaining between them. CDR1 SGHRS and CDR2 YFSETQ come from the germline V gene. This CDR3 region has 14 residues. This CDR3 reads CASSLGDPTYGYTF. The CDR3 nucleotides read TGCGCCAGCAGCTTGGGGGACCCTACCTATGGCTACACCTTC.

The sample holds a few counts of this clonotype. The V call is TRBV20-1, the J call TRBJ1-1; D call uncertain. V was clipped by 4 bases and J by 2 bases, with 5 bases between them. The CDR3 length is 11 residues. Germline V CDR1 and CDR2: DFQATT, SNEGSKA (reference sequence). The DNA of the CDR3 is TGCAGTGCTAAATATAACACTGAAGCTTTCTTT. This translates into CSAKYNTEAFF.

This clonotype was observed at least ten times. The V and J genes are TRBV3-1 and TRBJ2-2; no definite D call. CDR1 is LGHDT and CDR2 is YNNKEL in the germline V gene (reference sequence). Trimming cost V 4 bases and J 6 bases, with 12 bases left between them. CDR3 size: 14 residues. This CDR3 reads CASSPIGSAGELFF. The CDR3 bases are TGTGCCAGCAGCCCTATCGGCAGTGCCGGGGAGCTGTTTTTT.

With respect to this clonotype: One base away lies a much larger clone, so this may be a sequencing read error. The CDR3 nucleotides read TGCAGTGCTGGGACCGGCGGGAGAGGTTCCTACGAGCAGTACTTC. It specifies CSAGTGGRGSYEQYF. This chain links TRBV20-1 with TRBJ2-7, with TRBD2 matching over 7 bases. Germline loops: CDR1 DFQATT, CDR2 SNEGSKA (reference sequence). The CDR3 consists of 15 residues. J gave up 1 base and V 5 bases, and 11 bases lay outside the gene matches.

This clonotype was detected only a few times. The rearrangement uses TRBV20-1 and TRBJ2-1; D not resolved. Germline CDR1 and CDR2: DFQATT and SNEGSKA (reference sequence). The V end lost 5 bases, the J end lost 5 bases, and 10 bases lay between the germline ends. The CDR3 extends over 12 amino acids. Here the CDR3 DNA reads TGCAGTGCTCCCGGGCGACACAATGAGCAGTTCTTC. Encoded protein: CSAPGRHNEQFF.

This clonotype was counted at least ten times. The rearrangement links TRBV3-1 to TRBJ2-7; 13 bases fit TRBD2. Trimming at V came to 1 base and at J to 7 bases, leaving 10 bases not matched to a gene. Germline CDR1 and CDR2: LGHDT and YNNKEL (reference sequence). The CDR3 runs 17 residues. The CDR3 coding sequence is TGTGCCAGCAGCCAAGCCCGGCGACTAGCGGGAGGACAAGAGCAGTACTTC. Its translation: CASSQARRLAGGQEQYF.